Listed below are T cell receptor beta chains from one sample, sequenced in a study of cytomegalovirus exposure and HLA in healthy donors. The table came from immunoSEQ multiplex PCR; TCRdb's copy has only in-frame clones and leaves some out. The table lists 150,000 to 200,000 clones, roughly four fifths of them singletons. Sequenced material: PBMCs. These receptors came from a man aged 35 to 55 in good health and CMV-seropositive. The CDR3 runs from the conserved cysteine through the conserved F or W. Where a row states a size, it is once, few, many or the class of an expanded clone; other rows omit it.

V gene: TRBV7-3
clone size: -
CDR3 protein: CASSAQGAGTEAFF

V gene: TRBV25-1
clone size: once
CDR3 protein: CASSEGGAHYGYTF

V gene: TRBV4-3
clone size: few
CDR3 protein: CASSPQGEKLFF

V gene: TRBV18
clone size: -
CDR3 protein: CASSPPGQTTDTQYF

V gene: TRBV10-2
clone size: -
CDR3 protein: CASRSAGTNTGELFF

V gene: TRBV5-8
clone size: -
CDR3 protein: CASSFTGSSGGANVLTF

V gene: TRBV4-3
clone size: -
CDR3 protein: CASSTLAGGPYEQYF

V gene: TRBV7-9
clone size: -
CDR3 protein: CASSLTSGGDETQYF

V gene: TRBV6-5
clone size: -
CDR3 protein: CASSYSSETGVYEQYF

V gene: TRBV2
clone size: -
CDR3 protein: CASSEAPRTGGHEQYF

V gene: TRBV5-1
clone size: -
CDR3 protein: CASSLDSPSSYEQYF

V gene: TRBV6-4
clone size: once
CDR3 protein: CASSPTGTPYNEQFF

V gene: TRBV27
clone size: -
CDR3 protein: CASSPGVNEQFF

V gene: TRBV5-1
clone size: -
CDR3 protein: CASSLVASGGYGSYNEQFF

V gene: TRBV2
clone size: -
CDR3 protein: CASSRDRGHETQYF

V gene: TRBV6-4
clone size: -
CDR3 protein: CASSEQGDQPQHF

V gene: TRBV7-9
clone size: few
CDR3 protein: CASSGGLAGAGTQYF

V gene: TRBV5-1
clone size: -
CDR3 protein: CASSLVGGNNSPLHF

V gene: TRBV9
clone size: -
CDR3 protein: CASSARGAGDTQYF

V gene: TRBV29-1
clone size: -
CDR3 protein: CSDLELIYGYTF

V gene: TRBV6-1
clone size: once
CDR3 protein: CASTLDGGSYEQYF

V gene: TRBV10-3
clone size: -
CDR3 protein: CAIRGDRGGLEQYF

V gene: TRBV18
clone size: -
CDR3 protein: CASSESRTEAFF

V gene: TRBV5-4
clone size: -
CDR3 protein: CASSSGRGQETQYF

V gene: TRBV5-8
clone size: -
CDR3 protein: CASSVPTGGWGANVLTF

V gene: TRBV27
clone size: few
CDR3 protein: CASTDRSSYNEQFF

V gene: TRBV2
clone size: -
CDR3 protein: CASIRRDRGYEQYF

V gene: TRBV2
clone size: -
CDR3 protein: CAKKGVANEKLFF

V gene: TRBV11-3
clone size: -
CDR3 protein: CASSPASGASAAGELFF

V gene: TRBV2
clone size: once
CDR3 protein: CASSAGTGASNEKLFF

V gene: TRBV6-5
clone size: -
CDR3 protein: CASSYSQELNTEAFF

V gene: TRBV21-1
clone size: -
CDR3 protein: CASRTDRGLYSNQPQHF

V gene: TRBV5-4
clone size: -
CDR3 protein: CASSLDRGLSYGYTF

V gene: TRBV19
clone size: -
CDR3 protein: CASTRRGATEAFF

V gene: TRBV28
clone size: few
CDR3 protein: CASSLEGDGHRELFF

V gene: TRBV10-2
clone size: -
CDR3 protein: CASSELGQGNTEAFF

V gene: TRBV4-2
clone size: -
CDR3 protein: CASSQGGAGGHTDTQYF

V gene: TRBV28
clone size: -
CDR3 protein: CASSIQTGLNYGYTF

V gene: TRBV29-1
clone size: few
CDR3 protein: CSDRSSAASTDTQYF

V gene: TRBV5-1
clone size: few
CDR3 protein: CASSLGQGAYEQYF

V gene: TRBV29-1
clone size: -
CDR3 protein: CSVELPGGYEQYF

V gene: TRBV19
clone size: once
CDR3 protein: CASSTRDRGRSGTQYF

V gene: TRBV6-1
clone size: -
CDR3 protein: CASSWGQGAYEQYF

V gene: TRBV2
clone size: -
CDR3 protein: CASRQGAATYGYTF

V gene: TRBV28
clone size: -
CDR3 protein: CASSIGQGGVKTQYF

V gene: TRBV2
clone size: -
CDR3 protein: CASSETYRGDQPQHF

V gene: TRBV29-1
clone size: -
CDR3 protein: CSVGQGGNQPQHF

V gene: TRBV29-1
clone size: -
CDR3 protein: CSVGQGVKGYGYTF

V gene: TRBV9
clone size: -
CDR3 protein: CASSVGWAPYQPQHF

V gene: TRBV7-2
clone size: -
CDR3 protein: CASSPTGARDTQYF

V gene: TRBV6-1
clone size: -
CDR3 protein: CASSGTGAPWRQPQHF

V gene: TRBV12-5
clone size: once
CDR3 protein: CASGLVWEQGVNQPQHF